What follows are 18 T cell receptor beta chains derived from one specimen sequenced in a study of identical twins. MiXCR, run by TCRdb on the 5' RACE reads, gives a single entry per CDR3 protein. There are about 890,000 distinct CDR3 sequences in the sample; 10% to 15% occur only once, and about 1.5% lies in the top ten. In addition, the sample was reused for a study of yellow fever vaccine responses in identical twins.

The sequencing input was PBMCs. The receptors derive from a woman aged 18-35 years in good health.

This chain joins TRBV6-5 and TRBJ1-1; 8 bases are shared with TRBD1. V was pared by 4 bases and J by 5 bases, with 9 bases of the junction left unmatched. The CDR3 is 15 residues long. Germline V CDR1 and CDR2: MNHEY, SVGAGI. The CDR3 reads CASSLVGQGITEAFF. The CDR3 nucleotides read TGTGCCAGCAGTTTAGTCGGACAGGGTATTACTGAAGCTTTCTTT.

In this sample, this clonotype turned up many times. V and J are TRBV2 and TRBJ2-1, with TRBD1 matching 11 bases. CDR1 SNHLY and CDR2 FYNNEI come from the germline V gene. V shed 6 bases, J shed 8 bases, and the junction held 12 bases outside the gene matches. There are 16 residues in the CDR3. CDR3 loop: CASRANLRTGGDEQFF. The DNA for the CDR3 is TGTGCCAGCAGAGCCAACTTGCGGACAGGGGGCGATGAGCAGTTCTTC.

The CDR3 DNA follows: TGTGCCAGCAGGAGACAGGGTTTGAACACTGAAGCTTTCTTT. It encodes CASRRQGLNTEAFF. The rearrangement joins TRBV28 to TRBJ1-1; 7 nucleotides agree with TRBD1. The V and J ends lost 6 bases and 0 bases, in that order; junction bases with no gene match: 4. This CDR3 contains 14 residues. Germline V gene data show CDR1 as MDHEN and CDR2 as SYDVKM.

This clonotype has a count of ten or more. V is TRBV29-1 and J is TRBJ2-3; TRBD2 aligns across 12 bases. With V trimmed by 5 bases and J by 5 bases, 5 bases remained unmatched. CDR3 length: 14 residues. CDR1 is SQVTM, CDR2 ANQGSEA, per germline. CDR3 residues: CSVRLAGAVDTQYF. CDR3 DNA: TGCAGCGTTAGACTAGCGGGAGCGGTAGATACGCAGTATTTT.

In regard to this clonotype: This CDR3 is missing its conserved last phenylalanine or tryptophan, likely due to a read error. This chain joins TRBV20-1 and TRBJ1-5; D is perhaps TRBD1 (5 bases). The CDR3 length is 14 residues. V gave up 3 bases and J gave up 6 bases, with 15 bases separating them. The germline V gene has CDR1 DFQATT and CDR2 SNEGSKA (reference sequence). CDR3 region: CSASPGASTQPQHL. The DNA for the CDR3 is TGCAGTGCTAGTCCCGGGGCTTCAACTCAGCCCCAGCATTTA.

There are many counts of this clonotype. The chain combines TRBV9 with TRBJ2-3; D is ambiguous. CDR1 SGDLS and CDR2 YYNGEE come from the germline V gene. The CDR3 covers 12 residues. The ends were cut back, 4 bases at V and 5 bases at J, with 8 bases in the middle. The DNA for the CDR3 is TGTGCCAGCAGCCCCGAACTAGATACGCAGTATTTT. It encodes CASSPELDTQYF. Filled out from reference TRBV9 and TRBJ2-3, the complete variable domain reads DSGVTQTPKHLITATGQRVTLRCSPRSGDLSVYWYQQSLDQGLQFLIQYYNGEERAKGNILERFSAQQFPDLHSELNLSSLELGDSALYFCASSPELDTQYFGPGTRLTVL.

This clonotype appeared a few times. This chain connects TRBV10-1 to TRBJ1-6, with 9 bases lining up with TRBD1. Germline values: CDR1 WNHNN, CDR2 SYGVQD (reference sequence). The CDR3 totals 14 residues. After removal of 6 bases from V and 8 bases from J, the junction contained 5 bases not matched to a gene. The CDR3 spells CASRGQGMDSPLHF. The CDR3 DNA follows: TGCGCCAGCAGGGGACAGGGAATGGATTCACCCCTCCACTTT.

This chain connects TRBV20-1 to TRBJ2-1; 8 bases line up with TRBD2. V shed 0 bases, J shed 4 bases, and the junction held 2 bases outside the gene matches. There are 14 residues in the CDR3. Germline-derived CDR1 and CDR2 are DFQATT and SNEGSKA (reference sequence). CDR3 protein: CSARDGREYNEQFF. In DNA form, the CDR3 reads TGCAGTGCTAGAGACGGGAGGGAATACAATGAGCAGTTCTTC.

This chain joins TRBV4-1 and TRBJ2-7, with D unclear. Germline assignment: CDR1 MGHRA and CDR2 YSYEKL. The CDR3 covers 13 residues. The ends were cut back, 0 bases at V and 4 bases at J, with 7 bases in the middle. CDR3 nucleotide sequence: TGCGCCAGCAGCCAAGATCAGTTTTACGAGCAGTACTTC. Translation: CASSQDQFYEQYF.

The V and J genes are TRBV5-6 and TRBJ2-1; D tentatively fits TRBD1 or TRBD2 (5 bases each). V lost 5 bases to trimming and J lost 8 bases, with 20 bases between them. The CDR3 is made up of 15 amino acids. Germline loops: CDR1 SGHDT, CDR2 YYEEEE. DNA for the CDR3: TGTGCCAGCAGGGCCTTCGGGGCATCGTGGGATGAGCAGTTCTTC. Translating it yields CASRAFGASWDEQFF.

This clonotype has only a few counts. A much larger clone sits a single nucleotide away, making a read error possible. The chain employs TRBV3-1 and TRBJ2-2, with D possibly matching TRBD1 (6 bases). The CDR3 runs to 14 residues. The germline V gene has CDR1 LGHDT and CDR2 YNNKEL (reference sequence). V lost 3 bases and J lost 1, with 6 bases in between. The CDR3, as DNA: TGTGCCAGCAGCCAGACAGGGAACACCGGGGAGCTGTTTTTT. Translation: CASSQTGNTGELFF.

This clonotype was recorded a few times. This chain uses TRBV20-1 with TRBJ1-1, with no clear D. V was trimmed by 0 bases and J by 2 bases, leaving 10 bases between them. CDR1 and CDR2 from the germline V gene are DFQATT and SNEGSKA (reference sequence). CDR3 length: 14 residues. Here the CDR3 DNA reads TGCAGTGCTAGAGATCAGGTCTTTAACACTGAAGCTTTCTTT. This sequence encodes CSARDQVFNTEAFF.

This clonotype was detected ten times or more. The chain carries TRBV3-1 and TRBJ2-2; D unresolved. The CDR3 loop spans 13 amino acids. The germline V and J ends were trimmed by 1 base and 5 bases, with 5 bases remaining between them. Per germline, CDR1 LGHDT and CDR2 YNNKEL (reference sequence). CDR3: CASSQAGTGELFF. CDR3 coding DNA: TGTGCCAGCAGCCAAGCCGGTACCGGGGAGCTGTTTTTT.

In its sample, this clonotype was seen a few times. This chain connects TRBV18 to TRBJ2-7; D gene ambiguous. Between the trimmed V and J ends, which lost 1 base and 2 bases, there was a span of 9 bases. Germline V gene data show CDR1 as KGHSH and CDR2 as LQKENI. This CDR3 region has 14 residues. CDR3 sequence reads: CASSPRVSTYEQYV. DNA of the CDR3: TGTGCCAGCTCACCACGCGTCAGCACCTACGAGCAGTACGTC.

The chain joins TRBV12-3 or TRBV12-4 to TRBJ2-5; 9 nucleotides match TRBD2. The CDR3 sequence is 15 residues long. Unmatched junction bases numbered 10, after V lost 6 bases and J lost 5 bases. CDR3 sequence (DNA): TGTGCCAGCAGCCGAGCGGGAGGAACGCGGGAGACCCAGTACTTC. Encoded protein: CASSRAGGTRETQYF.

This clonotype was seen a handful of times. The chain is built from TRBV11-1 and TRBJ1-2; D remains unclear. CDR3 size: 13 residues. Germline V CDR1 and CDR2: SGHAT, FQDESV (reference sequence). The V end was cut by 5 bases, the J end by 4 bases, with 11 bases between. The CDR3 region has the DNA TGTGCCAGCAGCCCGGGGATGCCCTATGGCTACACCTTC. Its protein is CASSPGMPYGYTF.

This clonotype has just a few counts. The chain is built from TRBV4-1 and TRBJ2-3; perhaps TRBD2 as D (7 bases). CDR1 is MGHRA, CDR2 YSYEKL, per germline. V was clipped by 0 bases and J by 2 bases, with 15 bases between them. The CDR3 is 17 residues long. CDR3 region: CASSQEGGGLDTDTQYF. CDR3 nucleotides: TGCGCCAGCAGCCAAGAAGGCGGGGGCCTCGACACAGATACGCAGTATTTT.

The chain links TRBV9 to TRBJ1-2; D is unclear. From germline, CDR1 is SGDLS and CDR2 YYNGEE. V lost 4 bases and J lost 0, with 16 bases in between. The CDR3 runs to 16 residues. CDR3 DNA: TGTGCCAGCAGCCCAGAGGACGGCAGCGCTAACTATGGCTACACCTTC. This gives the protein CASSPEDGSANYGYTF.